The 10 T cell receptor beta chains in this list originate from one sample, sequenced in a study of shared clonotypes between healthy human individuals. TCRdb's table, derived via immunoSEQ multiplex PCR, lists solely in-frame clones and lacks some. Of under 1,900,000 clones listed, 98% to 99% are singletons. The material sequenced was naive CD4+ T cells sorted from blood. Described subset: CD45RA+ positively selected. Receptors originate from a man aged 25 to 40 in good health.

The chain employs TRBV9 and TRBJ1-2; maybe TRBD1 (5 bases). V lost 3 bases to trimming and J lost 11 bases, with 20 bases between them. From germline, CDR1 is SGDLS and CDR2 YYNGEE. The CDR3 length is 14 residues. Here the CDR3 DNA reads TGTGCCAGCAGCGCAGGAGTCCGAGAGGAGGGGTACACCTTC. Its protein is CASSAGVREEGYTF. Supplemented by reference TRBV9 and TRBJ1-2, the full variable domain reads DSGVTQTPKHLITATGQRVTLRCSPRSGDLSVYWYQQSLDQGLQFLIQYYNGEERAKGNILERFSAQQFPDLHSELNLSSLELGDSALYFCASSAGVREEGYTFGSGTRLTVV.

CDR3 in amino acids: CASSLAGQSYGYTF. The CDR3 region has the DNA TGTGCCAGCAGTCTAGCCGGACAGTCCTATGGCTACACCTTC. The chain uses TRBV5-4 and TRBJ1-2; D might be TRBD1 (6 bases). Germline V lookup: CDR1 SGHNT, CDR2 YYREEE (reference sequence). This CDR3 has 14 residues. V lost 5 bases and J 4 bases, leaving 15 bases between the germline ends.

The rearrangement uses TRBV5-1 and TRBJ2-7, with D uncertain. The length of the CDR3 is 13 residues. CDR1 and CDR2 from the germline V gene are SGHRS and YFSETQ. V lost 0 bases to trimming and J lost 3 bases, with 7 bases between them. This CDR3 is CASSLGPNYEQYF. CDR3 coding DNA: TGCGCCAGCAGCTTGGGACCGAACTACGAGCAGTACTTC.

The chain links TRBV27 to TRBJ1-5, with 11 bases matching TRBD1. CDR3 length: 18 amino acids. Germline V gene data show CDR1 as MNHEY and CDR2 as SMNVEV (reference sequence). V shed 6 bases, J shed 2 bases, and the junction held 12 bases outside the gene matches. CDR3 DNA sequence: TGTGCCAGCAGCCACCATGCAGGACAGGGGGCCGGCAATCAGCCCCAGCATTTT. Protein: CASSHHAGQGAGNQPQHF.

The sample holds one count of this clone. V is TRBV6-5 and J is TRBJ1-5; 8 bases line up with TRBD1. Germline V gene lookup returns CDR1 MNHEY and CDR2 SVGAGI. This CDR3 contains 15 residues. J gave up 6 bases and V 0 bases, and 4 bases lay outside the gene matches. This CDR3 reads CASSYSGQGGQPQHF. Written as DNA, the CDR3 is TGTGCCAGCAGTTACTCTGGACAGGGCGGTCAGCCCCAGCATTTT.

The rearrangement joins TRBV4-2 to TRBJ2-1, with unresolved D. The germline V and J ends were trimmed by 0 bases and 6 bases, with 9 bases remaining between them. The CDR3 contains 14 residues. Germline CDR1 LGHNA, CDR2 YNFKEQ. The CDR3 protein is CASSQDPRANEQFF. CDR3 sequence (DNA): TGTGCCAGCAGCCAAGATCCCCGGGCCAATGAGCAGTTCTTC.

V usage is TRBV5-6 and J usage is TRBJ1-5, with D perhaps TRBD1 (5 bases). The ends were cut back, 4 bases at V and 6 bases at J, with 14 bases in the middle. Germline V gene data show CDR1 as SGHDT and CDR2 as YYEEEE. The CDR3 spans 14 residues. CDR3 DNA: TGTGCCAGCAGCACCTGGGGGGTAACTCAGCCCCAGCATTTT. Encoded protein: CASSTWGVTQPQHF.

The chain employs TRBV7-9 and TRBJ2-1; TRBD2 matches 12 bases. V lost 1 base and J lost 5; bases outside the gene matches: 3. This CDR3 spans 16 amino acids. Germline-derived CDR1 and CDR2 are SEHNR and FQNEAQ (reference sequence). Written as DNA, the CDR3 is TGTGCCAGCAGCTTAGGTGGACTAGCGGGAAACAATGAGCAGTTCTTC. It is translated as CASSLGGLAGNNEQFF.

The chain uses TRBV5-1 and TRBJ2-2; either TRBD1 or TRBD2 may fit D (5 bases each). Between the trimmed V and J ends, which lost 5 bases and 0 bases, there was a span of 14 bases. The germline gives CDR1 SGHRS, CDR2 YFSETQ. This CDR3 is built from 16 residues. The DNA for the CDR3 is TGCGCCAGCAGTCCGTTTGGGACGGCGAACACCGGGGAGCTGTTTTTT. This encodes CASSPFGTANTGELFF.

The rearrangement joins TRBV6-5 to TRBJ1-2; 9 nucleotides match TRBD1. Germline V gene sequence: CDR1 MNHEY, CDR2 SVGAGI. V trimming: 2 bases; J trimming: 13 bases; junction bases outside the gene matches: 8. The CDR3 length is 13 residues. The CDR3 coding sequence is TGTGCCAGCAGTTACAGGGACAGGGACCGGCCCACCTTC. Translation: CASSYRDRDRPTF.